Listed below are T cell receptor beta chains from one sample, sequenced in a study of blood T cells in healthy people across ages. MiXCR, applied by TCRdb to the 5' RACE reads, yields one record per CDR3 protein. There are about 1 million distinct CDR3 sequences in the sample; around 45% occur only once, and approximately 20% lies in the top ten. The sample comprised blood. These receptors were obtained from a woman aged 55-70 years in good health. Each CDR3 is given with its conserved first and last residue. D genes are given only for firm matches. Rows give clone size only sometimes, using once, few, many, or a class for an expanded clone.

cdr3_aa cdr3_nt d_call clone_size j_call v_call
CASSYPGQGLTYEQYF TGTGCCAGCAGCTATCCGGGACAGGGCCTAACCTACGAGCAGTACTTC TRBD1 NA TRBJ2-7 TRBV7-9
CASSDQEWSPLHF TGCGCCAGCAGTGACCAGGAATGGTCACCCCTCCACTTT NA NA TRBJ1-6 TRBV10-2
CASTARQGGSPLHF TGTGCCAGCACCGCCCGACAGGGCGGTTCACCCCTCCACTTT TRBD1 many TRBJ1-6 TRBV2
CASSIVKTGVTYNEQFF TGTGCCAGTAGTATAGTAAAAACAGGGGTCACCTACAATGAGCAGTTCTTC TRBD1 NA TRBJ2-1 TRBV19
CASSRKTSGYEQYF TGTGCCAGCAGTCGAAAGACTAGCGGATACGAGCAGTACTTC TRBD2 few TRBJ2-7 TRBV12-3/TRBV12-4
CASSQRQGYEQYF TGTGCCAGCAGTCAAAGACAGGGTTACGAGCAGTACTTC TRBD1 NA TRBJ2-7 TRBV28
CASSLGRVLAGPGNEQYF TGTGCCAGCAGCTTAGGACGGGTTCTAGCGGGCCCAGGGAATGAGCAGTACTTC TRBD2 NA TRBJ2-7 TRBV7-9
CASSPPAGGMHEQFF TGTGCCAGCAGCCCCCCCGCGGGAGGGATGCATGAGCAGTTCTTC TRBD2 NA TRBJ2-1 TRBV9
CASSRGQGAANEKLFF TGTGCCAGCAGCCGAGGACAGGGGGCTGCTAATGAAAAACTGTTTTTT TRBD1 few TRBJ1-4 TRBV12-3/TRBV12-4
CASSPNPYEQYF TGTGCCAGCAGCCCCAATCCCTACGAGCAGTACTTC NA NA TRBJ2-7 TRBV7-9
CASSPTGEPGNTIYF TGTGCCAGCAGTCCTACAGGGGAACCTGGAAACACCATATATTTT TRBD1 few TRBJ1-3 TRBV28
CASSQDRGLAETQYF TGTGCCAGCAGCCAAGACAGGGGGCTTGCAGAGACCCAGTACTTC TRBD1 NA TRBJ2-5 TRBV3-1